The following is a T cell receptor (beta chain) sequence with its context. This specimen comes from a study of blood T cell repertoires in COVID-19. Across the study: T cells, B-cell-depleted T cells, or PBMCs provided the cDNA or gDNA that served as material.

The V gene lost 0 bases and the J gene lost 1 base, with 9 bases spanning the gap. Germline V gives CDR1 GTSNPN, CDR2 SVGIG (reference sequence). The CDR3 totals 14 residues. Assay: immunoSEQ multiplex PCR; the TCRdb copy retains only in-frame clones and omits some. The profile shows about 170,000 clones, 70% to 80% of them singletons. Residents of about two dozen US areas, aged roughly 18 to 89 years, made up the participants. This TCR was sampled from a woman aged 70 to 79 in a cohort exposed to, infected with or recovered from COVID-19 (not recorded which). The rearrangement joins TRBV30 to TRBJ2-5, with D maybe TRBD1 (6 bases). Input material: PBMCs or T cells enriched from blood (not recorded which). The CDR3 sequence is CAWSVTGIQETQYF. CDR3 DNA: TGTGCCTGGAGTGTAACAGGGATCCAAGAGACCCAGTACTTC.